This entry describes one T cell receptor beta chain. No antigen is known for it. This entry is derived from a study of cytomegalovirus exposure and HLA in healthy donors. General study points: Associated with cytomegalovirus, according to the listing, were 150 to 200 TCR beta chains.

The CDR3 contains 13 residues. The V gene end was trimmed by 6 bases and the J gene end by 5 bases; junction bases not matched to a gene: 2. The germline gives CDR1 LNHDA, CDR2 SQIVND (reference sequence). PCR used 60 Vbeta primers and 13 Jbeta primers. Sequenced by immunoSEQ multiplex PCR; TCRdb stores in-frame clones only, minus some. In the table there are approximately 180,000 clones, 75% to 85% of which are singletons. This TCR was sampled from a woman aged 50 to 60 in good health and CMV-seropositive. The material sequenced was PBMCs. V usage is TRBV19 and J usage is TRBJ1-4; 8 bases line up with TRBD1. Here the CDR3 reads CASRRQGNEKLFF. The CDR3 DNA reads TGTGCCAGTAGGAGACAGGGGAATGAAAAACTGTTTTTT. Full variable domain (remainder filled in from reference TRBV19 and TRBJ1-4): DGGITQSPKYLFRKEGQNVTLSCEQNLNHDAMYWYRQDPGQGLRLIYYSQIVNDFQKGDIAEGYSVSREKKESFPLTVTSAQKNPTAFYLCASRRQGNEKLFFGSGTQLSVL.